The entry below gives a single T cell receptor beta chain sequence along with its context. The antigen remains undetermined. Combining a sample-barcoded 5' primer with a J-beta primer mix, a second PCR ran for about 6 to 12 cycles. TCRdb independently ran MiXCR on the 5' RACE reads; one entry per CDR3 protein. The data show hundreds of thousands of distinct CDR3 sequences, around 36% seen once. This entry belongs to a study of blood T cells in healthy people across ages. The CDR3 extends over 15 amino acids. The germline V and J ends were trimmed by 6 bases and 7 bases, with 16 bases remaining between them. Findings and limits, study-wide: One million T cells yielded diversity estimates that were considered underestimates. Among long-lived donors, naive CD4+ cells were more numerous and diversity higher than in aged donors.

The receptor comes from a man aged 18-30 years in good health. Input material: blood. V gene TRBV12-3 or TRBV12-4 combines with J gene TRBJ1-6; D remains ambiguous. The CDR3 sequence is CASSTSDGGNSPLHF. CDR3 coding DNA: TGTGCCAGCAGCACTAGCGACGGCGGAAATTCACCCCTCCACTTT.